Listed here are 18 T cell receptor beta chains from one sample, sequenced in a study of response to subunit inactivated influenza vaccine. Via MiXCR, TCRdb re-called the RT-PCR reads, giving one row per CDR3 protein. The sample holds 500,000 to 550,000 distinct CDR3 sequences, approximately 7.7% seen once. Material: PBMCs from blood, obtained around 25 months after vaccination. These receptors were obtained from a man between 50 and 75 years old who received an inactivated influenza vaccine.

This clonotype was counted between two and nine times. This chain connects TRBV7-2 to TRBJ2-7; D is perhaps TRBD2 (7 bases). Between the trimmed V and J ends, which lost 4 bases and 6 bases, there was a span of 16 bases. This CDR3 is 14 amino acids long. Germline CDR1 reads SGHTA; CDR2 reads FQGNSA. CDR3 amino acids: CASSSQGGRGEQYF. CDR3 nucleotides: TGTGCCAGCAGCTCACAGGGAGGGAGGGGCGAGCAGTACTTC.

The sample holds a few counts of this clonotype. CDR3 DNA sequence: TGTGCCAGCAGTCATCCAGGGACTAGGGAGCAGTACTTC. Amino acid sequence: CASSHPGTREQYF. This rearrangement joins TRBV6-6 to TRBJ2-7, with 8 bases lining up with TRBD2. The CDR3 extends over 13 amino acids. Germline CDR1 and CDR2: MNHNY and SVGAGI (reference sequence). V was pared by 5 bases and J by 7 bases, with 7 bases of the junction left unmatched.

V usage is TRBV27 and J usage is TRBJ2-2, with D perhaps matching TRBD1 (5 bases). Trimming took 6 bases from V and 8 from J, leaving 10 bases between them. In germline, CDR1 is MNHEY, CDR2 SMNVEV (reference sequence). The CDR3 sequence is 12 residues long. The CDR3 DNA reads TGTGCCAGCAGATTCCCAGGGGGGGAGCTGTTTTTT. Translating it yields CASRFPGGELFF.

The chain joins TRBV7-2 to TRBJ2-3, with D possibly called TRBD1 or TRBD2 (5 bases each). This CDR3 comprises 13 residues. Trimming took 5 bases from V and 9 from J, leaving 15 bases between them. The V gene's germline CDR1 is SGHTA and CDR2 FQGNSA. CDR3 loop: CASSQGPINTQYF. The CDR3 DNA sequence: TGTGCCAGCAGCCAGGGACCAATTAACACGCAGTATTTT.

This clonotype occurred many times. The chain is built from TRBV10-3 and TRBJ1-1, with a possible D match to TRBD1 (5 bases). The length of the CDR3 is 14 residues. V was shortened by 8 bases and J by 1 base, with 14 bases between the two germline ends. Germline loops: CDR1 ENHRY, CDR2 SYGVKD. The CDR3 DNA follows: TGTGCCATCGGTGGCAGGGACCGGAACACTGAAGCTTTCTTT. Translation gives CAIGGRDRNTEAFF.

This sequence joins TRBV10-2 and TRBJ1-5; D remains ambiguous. V was clipped by 8 bases and J by 5 bases, with 16 bases between them. The CDR3 consists of 14 residues. Germline lookup yields CDR1 WSHSY and CDR2 SAAADI. The CDR3 DNA is TGCGCCAGCGCCGAGGACCCTTACTATCAGCCCCAGCATTTT. Its protein is CASAEDPYYQPQHF.

There are a few counts of this clonotype. This rearrangement joins TRBV28 to TRBJ2-7; D call uncertain. Trimming stripped 8 bases from V and 0 bases from J, with 8 bases between. Germline V CDR1 and CDR2: MDHEN, SYDVKM. There are 12 residues in the CDR3. The CDR3 coding sequence is TGTGCCAGCGGGCACCTCTCCTACGAGCAGTACTTC. Encoded protein: CASGHLSYEQYF.

The V and J genes are TRBV28 and TRBJ2-2; D call uncertain. Looked up from germline, CDR1 is MDHEN and CDR2 is SYDVKM. Trimming cost V 4 bases and J 1 base, with 4 bases left between them. The CDR3 covers 13 residues. CDR3 amino acids: CASSSMNTGELFF. The CDR3 nucleotides read TGTGCCAGCAGTTCCATGAACACCGGGGAGCTGTTTTTT.

The chain recombines TRBV6-1 with TRBJ1-4; 7 bases line up with TRBD1. The germline V gene encodes CDR1 MNHNS and CDR2 SASEGT. V trimming: 6 bases; J trimming: 6 bases; junction bases outside the gene matches: 4. The CDR3 is made up of 13 amino acids. The CDR3 DNA reads as TGTGCCAGCAGACAGGGGATCGATGAAAAACTGTTTTTT. Amino acids: CASRQGIDEKLFF.

The table lists this clonotype with many counts. J is TRBJ1-5 and V is TRBV27; a possible D gene is TRBD1 (6 bases). There are 14 residues in the CDR3. With 3 bases removed from V and 6 bases from J, the gap between germline ends came to 12 bases. Germline assignment: CDR1 MNHEY and CDR2 SMNVEV (reference sequence). The chain's CDR3 is CASSFWGRGQPQHF. CDR3 DNA: TGTGCCAGCAGTTTTTGGGGCAGGGGTCAGCCCCAGCATTTT.

V is TRBV7-2 and J is TRBJ2-3; D gene ambiguous. The CDR3 is 14 amino acids. CDR1 and CDR2 (germline): SGHTA, FQGNSA. The V end lost 1 base, the J end lost 5 bases, and 10 bases lay between the germline ends. The CDR3 nucleotides read TGTGCCAGCAGCTTAGTGGGCCCCCTAGATACGCAGTATTTT. Translated: CASSLVGPLDTQYF.

The chain has TRBV7-9 and TRBJ1-2; no definite D call. This CDR3 has 12 residues. In germline, CDR1 is SEHNR, CDR2 FQNEAQ (reference sequence). V lost 1 base and J lost 8, with 8 bases in between. CDR3 loop: CASSLGVIGYTF. CDR3 DNA: TGTGCCAGCAGCTTAGGAGTAATCGGCTACACCTTC. The variable domain in full, with the rest retrieved from reference TRBV7-9 and TRBJ1-2, is DTGVSQNPRHKITKRGQNVTFRCDPISEHNRLYWYRQTLGQGPEFLTYFQNEAQLEKSRLLSDRFSAERPKGSFSTLEIQRTEQGDSAMYLCASSLGVIGYTFGSGTRLTVV.

In this sample, this clonotype turned up a few times. The rearrangement uses TRBV11-3 and TRBJ2-1; possible D gene TRBD2, 6 bases. The CDR3 runs to 13 residues. CDR1 is SGHNT and CDR2 is YENEEA in the germline V gene. Trimming shortened V by 1 base and J by 5 bases, and 6 bases separated the two germline ends. The CDR3: CASSLVADNEQFF. CDR3 in DNA: TGTGCCAGCAGCTTAGTAGCGGACAATGAGCAGTTCTTC.

This clonotype occurred a few times. V is TRBV6-1 and J is TRBJ1-5; perhaps TRBD1 as D (5 bases). Germline V gives CDR1 MNHNS, CDR2 SASEGT. Between the trimmed V and J ends, which lost 2 bases and 7 bases, there was a span of 12 bases. There are 14 residues in the CDR3. CDR3 bases: TGTGCCAGCAGTGAATCAGGGAGCAGACAGCCCCAGCATTTT. Its protein is CASSESGSRQPQHF.

This clonotype appeared many times. The chain has TRBV4-1 and TRBJ2-5; D is undetermined. The ends were cut back, 3 bases at V and 2 bases at J, with 10 bases in the middle. The germline gives CDR1 MGHRA, CDR2 YSYEKL. There are 14 residues in the CDR3. In nucleotides, the CDR3 is TGCGCCAGCAGCCAGTTTCACTTTCAAGAGACCCAGTACTTC. Protein product: CASSQFHFQETQYF.

This rearrangement joins TRBV6-1 to TRBJ2-3, with TRBD2 matching 8 bases. This CDR3 has 14 residues. Germline trimming cut 7 bases from V and 3 bases from J; bases unmatched to any gene: 6. Germline V gives CDR1 MNHNS, CDR2 SASEGT. DNA of the CDR3: TGTGCCAGCATCGCCCCGGGAGGGACAGATACGCAGTATTTT. It specifies CASIAPGGTDTQYF.

This clonotype was seen many times. The J gene is TRBJ2-2, the V gene TRBV7-2; TRBD1 is a possible D gene (6 bases). CDR3 length: 17 amino acids. Germline V lookup: CDR1 SGHTA, CDR2 FQGNSA. Trimming cost V 4 bases and J 0 bases, with 15 bases left between them. CDR3 DNA sequence: TGTGCCAGCAGCTCAGCGCCACAGGGTGCGAACACCGGGGAGCTGTTTTTT. Translated: CASSSAPQGANTGELFF.

This clonotype has more than one count but fewer than ten. This chain connects TRBV21-1 to TRBJ1-1; the tabulated D call, TRBD1, remains unverified against the DNA. TRBV21-1 is shown as a pseudogene. CDR3 length equals 13 residues. CDR3 bases: TGTGCCAGCAGCGGGACATGGGACACTGAAGCTTTCTTT. Protein sequence: CASSGTWDTEAFF.